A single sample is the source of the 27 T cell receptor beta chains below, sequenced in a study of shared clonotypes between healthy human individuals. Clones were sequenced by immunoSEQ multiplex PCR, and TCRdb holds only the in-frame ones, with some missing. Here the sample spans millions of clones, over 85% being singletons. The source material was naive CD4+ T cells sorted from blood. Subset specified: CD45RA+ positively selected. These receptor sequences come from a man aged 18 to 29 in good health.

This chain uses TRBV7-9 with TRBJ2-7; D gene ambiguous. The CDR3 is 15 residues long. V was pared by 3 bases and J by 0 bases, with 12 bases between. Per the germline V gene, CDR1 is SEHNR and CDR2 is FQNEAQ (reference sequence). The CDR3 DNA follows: TGTGCCAGCAGCTTCGAAGAGCTTAACTCCTACGAGCAGTACTTC. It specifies CASSFEELNSYEQYF.

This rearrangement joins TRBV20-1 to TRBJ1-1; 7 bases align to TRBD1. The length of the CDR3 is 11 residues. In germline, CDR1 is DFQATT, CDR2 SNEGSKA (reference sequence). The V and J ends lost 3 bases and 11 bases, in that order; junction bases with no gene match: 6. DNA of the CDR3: TGCAGTGCTAGGGACAGGATGGGCGCTTTCTTT. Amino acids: CSARDRMGAFF.

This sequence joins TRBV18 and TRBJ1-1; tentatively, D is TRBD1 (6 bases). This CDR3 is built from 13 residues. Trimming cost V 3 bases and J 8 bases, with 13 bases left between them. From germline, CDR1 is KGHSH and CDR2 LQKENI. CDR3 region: CASSPTTGIEAFF. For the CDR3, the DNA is TGTGCCAGCTCACCCACGACAGGCATCGAAGCTTTCTTT.

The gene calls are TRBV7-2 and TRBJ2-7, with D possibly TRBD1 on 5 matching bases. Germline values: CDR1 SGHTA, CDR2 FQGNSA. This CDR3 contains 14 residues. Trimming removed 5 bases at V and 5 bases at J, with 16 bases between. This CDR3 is CASSPTRGADEQYF. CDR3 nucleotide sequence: TGTGCCAGCAGCCCCACTCGTGGGGCGGACGAGCAGTACTTC.

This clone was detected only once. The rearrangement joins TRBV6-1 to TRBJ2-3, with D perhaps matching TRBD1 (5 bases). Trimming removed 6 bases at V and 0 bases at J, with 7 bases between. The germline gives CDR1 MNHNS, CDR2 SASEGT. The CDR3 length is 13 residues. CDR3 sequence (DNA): TGTGCCAGCAGACAGGCTAGCACAGATACGCAGTATTTT. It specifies CASRQASTDTQYF.

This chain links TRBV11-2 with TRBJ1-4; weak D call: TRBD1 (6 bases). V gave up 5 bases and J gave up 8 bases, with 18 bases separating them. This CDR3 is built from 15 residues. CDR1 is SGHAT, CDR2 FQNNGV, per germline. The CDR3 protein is CASSPVRGIREKLFF. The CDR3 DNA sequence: TGTGCCAGCAGCCCCGTCAGGGGTATACGGGAAAAACTGTTTTTT.

CDR3 sequence reads: CASSFGIGGNTEAFF. Written as DNA, the CDR3 is TGTGCCAGCAGCTTTGGGATTGGCGGGAACACTGAAGCTTTCTTT. The chain is built from TRBV5-6 and TRBJ1-1; no firm D call. This CDR3 has 15 amino acids. The germline gives CDR1 SGHDT, CDR2 YYEEEE. V was clipped by 2 bases and J by 1 base, with 12 bases between them.

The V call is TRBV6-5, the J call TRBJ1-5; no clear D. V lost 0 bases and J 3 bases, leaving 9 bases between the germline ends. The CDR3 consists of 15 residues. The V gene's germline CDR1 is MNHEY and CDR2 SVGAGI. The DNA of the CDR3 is TGTGCCAGCAGTTACTCCGGAAGTGTCAATCAGCCCCAGCATTTT. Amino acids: CASSYSGSVNQPQHF.

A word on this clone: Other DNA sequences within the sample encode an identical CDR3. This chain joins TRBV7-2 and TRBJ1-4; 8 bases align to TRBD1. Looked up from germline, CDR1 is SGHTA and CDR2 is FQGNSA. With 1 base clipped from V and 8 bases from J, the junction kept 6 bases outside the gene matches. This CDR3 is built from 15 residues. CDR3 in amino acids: CASSLGQGAREKLFF. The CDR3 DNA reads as TGTGCCAGCAGCTTAGGGCAGGGGGCTAGAGAAAAACTGTTTTTT.

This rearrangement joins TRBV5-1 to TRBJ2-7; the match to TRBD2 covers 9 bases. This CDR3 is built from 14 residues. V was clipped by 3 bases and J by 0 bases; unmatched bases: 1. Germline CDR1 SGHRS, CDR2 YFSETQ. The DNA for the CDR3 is TGCGCCAGCAGCTGGACTAGCGACTCCTACGAGCAGTACTTC. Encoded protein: CASSWTSDSYEQYF. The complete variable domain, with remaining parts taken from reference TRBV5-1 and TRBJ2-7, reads KAGVTQTPRYLIKTRGQQVTLSCSPISGHRSVSWYQQTPGQGLQFLFEYFSETQRNKGNFPGRFSGRQFSNSRSEMNVSTLELGDSALYLCASSWTSDSYEQYFGPGTRLTVT.

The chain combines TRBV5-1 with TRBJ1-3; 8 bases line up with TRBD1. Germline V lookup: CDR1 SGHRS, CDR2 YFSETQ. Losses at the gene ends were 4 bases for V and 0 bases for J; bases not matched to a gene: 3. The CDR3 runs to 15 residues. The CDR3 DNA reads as TGCGCCAGCAGCAACACAGGGGGCTCTGGAAACACCATATATTTT. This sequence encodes CASSNTGGSGNTIYF. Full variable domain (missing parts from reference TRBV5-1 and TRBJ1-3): KAGVTQTPRYLIKTRGQQVTLSCSPISGHRSVSWYQQTPGQGLQFLFEYFSETQRNKGNFPGRFSGRQFSNSRSEMNVSTLELGDSALYLCASSNTGGSGNTIYFGEGSWLTVV.

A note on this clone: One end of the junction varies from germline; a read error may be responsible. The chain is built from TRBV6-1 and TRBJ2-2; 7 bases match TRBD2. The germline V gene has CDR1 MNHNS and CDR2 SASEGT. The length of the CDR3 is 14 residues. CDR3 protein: CASREAGYTGELFF. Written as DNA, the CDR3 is TGTGCCAGCAGGGAAGCGGGGTACACCGGGGAGCTGTTTTTT.

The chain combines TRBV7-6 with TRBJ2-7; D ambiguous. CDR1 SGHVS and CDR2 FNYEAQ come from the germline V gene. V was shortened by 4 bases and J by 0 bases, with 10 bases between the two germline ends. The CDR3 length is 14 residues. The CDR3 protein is CASSSMSGSYEQYF. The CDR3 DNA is TGTGCCAGCAGCTCCATGTCCGGCTCCTACGAGCAGTACTTC.

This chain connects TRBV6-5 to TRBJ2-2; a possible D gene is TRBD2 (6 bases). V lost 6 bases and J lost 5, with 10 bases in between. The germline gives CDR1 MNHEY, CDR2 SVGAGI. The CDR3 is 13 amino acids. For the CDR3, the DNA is TGTGCCAGCAGGGCAGGAGGGACCGGGGAGCTGTTTTTT. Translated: CASRAGGTGELFF.

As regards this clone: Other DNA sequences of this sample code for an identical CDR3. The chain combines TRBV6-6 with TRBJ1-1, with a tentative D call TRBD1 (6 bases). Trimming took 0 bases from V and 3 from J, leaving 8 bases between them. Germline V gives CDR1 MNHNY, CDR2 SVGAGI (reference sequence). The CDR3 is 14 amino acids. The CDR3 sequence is CASSYSGGDTEAFF. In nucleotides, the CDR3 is TGTGCCAGCAGTTACTCTGGGGGCGACACTGAAGCTTTCTTT.

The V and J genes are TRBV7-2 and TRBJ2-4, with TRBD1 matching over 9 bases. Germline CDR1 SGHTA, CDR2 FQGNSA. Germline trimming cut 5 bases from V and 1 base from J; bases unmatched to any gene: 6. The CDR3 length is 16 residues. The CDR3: CASSPGQGNAKNIQYF. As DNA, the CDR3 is TGTGCCAGCAGCCCGGGACAGGGTAACGCCAAAAACATTCAGTACTTC.

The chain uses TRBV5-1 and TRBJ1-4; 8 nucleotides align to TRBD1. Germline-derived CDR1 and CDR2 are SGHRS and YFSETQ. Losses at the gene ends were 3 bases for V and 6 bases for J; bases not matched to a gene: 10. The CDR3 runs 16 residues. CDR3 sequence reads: CASSSGTGGVDEKLFF. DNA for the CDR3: TGCGCCAGCAGCTCCGGGACAGGTGGAGTCGATGAAAAACTGTTTTTT.

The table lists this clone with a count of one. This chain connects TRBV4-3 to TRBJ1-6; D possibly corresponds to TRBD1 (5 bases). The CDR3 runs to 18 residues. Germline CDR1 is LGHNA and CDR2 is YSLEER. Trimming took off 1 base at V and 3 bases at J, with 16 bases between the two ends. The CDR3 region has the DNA TGCGCCAGCAGCCAAGGGATTACGGGGCTCGACTATAATTCACCCCTCCACTTT. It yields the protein CASSQGITGLDYNSPLHF.

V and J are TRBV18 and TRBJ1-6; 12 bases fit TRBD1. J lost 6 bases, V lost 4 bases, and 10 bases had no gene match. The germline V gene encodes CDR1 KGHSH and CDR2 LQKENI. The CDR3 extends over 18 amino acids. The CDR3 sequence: CASSRNSGQGAVNSPLHF. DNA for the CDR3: TGTGCCAGCTCACGGAACTCGGGACAGGGGGCGGTTAATTCACCCCTCCACTTT.

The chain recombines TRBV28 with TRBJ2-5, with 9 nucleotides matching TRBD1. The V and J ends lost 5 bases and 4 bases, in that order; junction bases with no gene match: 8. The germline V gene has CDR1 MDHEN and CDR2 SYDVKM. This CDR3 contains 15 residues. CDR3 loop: CASSPRDRVGETQYF. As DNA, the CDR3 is TGTGCCAGCAGTCCCCGGGACAGGGTCGGAGAGACCCAGTACTTC.

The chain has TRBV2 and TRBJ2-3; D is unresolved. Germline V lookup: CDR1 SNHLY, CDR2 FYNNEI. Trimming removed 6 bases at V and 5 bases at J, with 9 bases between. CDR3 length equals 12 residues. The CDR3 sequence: CASSSDGDTQYF. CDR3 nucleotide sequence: TGTGCCAGCAGCTCGGACGGAGATACGCAGTATTTT.

CDR3 sequence reads: CASSAHYRLQETQYF. CDR3 nucleotide sequence: TGTGCCAGCAGTGCCCATTACAGGCTCCAAGAGACCCAGTACTTC. This sequence joins TRBV25-1 and TRBJ2-5; D possibly corresponds to TRBD1 (5 bases). Germline V gene sequence: CDR1 MGHDK, CDR2 SYGVNS. Trimming left V 4 bases short and J 1 base short, with 13 bases between. There are 15 residues in the CDR3.

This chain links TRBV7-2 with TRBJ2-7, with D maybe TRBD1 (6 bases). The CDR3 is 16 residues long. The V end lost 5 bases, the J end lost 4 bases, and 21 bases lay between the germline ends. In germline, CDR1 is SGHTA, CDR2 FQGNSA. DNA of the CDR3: TGTGCCAGCAGCCCACCGCCACAGGGCCGTCATTACGAGCAGTACTTC. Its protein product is CASSPPPQGRHYEQYF.

CDR3 loop: CASSPLGGRAPETQYF. The CDR3 DNA reads TGTGCCAGTAGTCCCCTCGGCGGGAGGGCCCCGGAGACCCAGTACTTC. The chain combines TRBV19 with TRBJ2-5, with 9 positions matching TRBD2. The trim removed 5 bases at V and 5 bases at J, leaving 12 bases unmatched. The CDR3 loop spans 16 amino acids. Per the germline V gene, CDR1 is LNHDA and CDR2 is SQIVND (reference sequence).

The CDR3 DNA follows: TGTGCCAGCAGTTACTCGTCGGTTGGAGGGGCCAACGTCCTGACTTTC. Residues: CASSYSSVGGANVLTF. The chain employs TRBV6-5 and TRBJ2-6; D gene ambiguous. Trimming removed 0 bases from V and 4 bases from J, with 10 bases in between. The V gene's germline CDR1 is MNHEY and CDR2 SVGAGI. The CDR3 has 16 amino acids.

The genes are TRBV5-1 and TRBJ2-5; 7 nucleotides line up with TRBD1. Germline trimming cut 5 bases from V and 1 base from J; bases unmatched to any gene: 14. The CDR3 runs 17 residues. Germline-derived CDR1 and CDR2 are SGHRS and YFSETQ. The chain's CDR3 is CASRRGQNVVLQETQYF. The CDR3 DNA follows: TGCGCCAGCAGAAGGGGGCAAAATGTAGTACTCCAAGAGACCCAGTACTTC.

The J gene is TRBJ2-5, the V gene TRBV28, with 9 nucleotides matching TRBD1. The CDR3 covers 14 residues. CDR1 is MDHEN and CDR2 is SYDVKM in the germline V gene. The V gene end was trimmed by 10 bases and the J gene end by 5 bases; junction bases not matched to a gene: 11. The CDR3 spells CATSPTGGQETQYF. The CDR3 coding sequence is TGTGCCACCAGCCCAACAGGGGGCCAGGAGACCCAGTACTTC.